This TCR beta chain was sequenced during a study of shared clonotypes between healthy human individuals. At the level of the study: Sampling drew on donors who were a couple of women and a few men aged 18 to 49. Whole-study findings and limits: It was the few donors that limited the genetic and exposure-history diversity represented.

Germline CDR1 SGDLS, CDR2 YYNGEE. Trimming took 0 bases from V and 5 from J, leaving 6 bases between them. The CDR3 consists of 13 residues. For this clone: The antigen remains unidentified.

Over several immunoSEQ plates, each subset's genomic DNA was distributed in even portions. TCRdb's table, derived via immunoSEQ multiplex PCR, lists solely in-frame clones and lacks some. The sample has more than 450,000 clones; 79% are singletons. Sequencing input: PBMCs. This chain connects TRBV9 to TRBJ1-3; the D is unclear. This receptor was taken from a middle-aged woman in good health. Some clones in this sample may be carry-over from other donors' samples. CDR3 region: CASSVGGRNTIYF. The CDR3 region has the DNA TGTGCCAGCAGCGTAGGGGGAAGAAACACCATATATTTT. Full variable domain (outside the CDR3, taken from reference TRBV9 and TRBJ1-3): DSGVTQTPKHLITATGQRVTLRCSPRSGDLSVYWYQQSLDQGLQFLIQYYNGEERAKGNILERFSAQQFPDLHSELNLSSLELGDSALYFCASSVGGRNTIYFGEGSWLTVV.